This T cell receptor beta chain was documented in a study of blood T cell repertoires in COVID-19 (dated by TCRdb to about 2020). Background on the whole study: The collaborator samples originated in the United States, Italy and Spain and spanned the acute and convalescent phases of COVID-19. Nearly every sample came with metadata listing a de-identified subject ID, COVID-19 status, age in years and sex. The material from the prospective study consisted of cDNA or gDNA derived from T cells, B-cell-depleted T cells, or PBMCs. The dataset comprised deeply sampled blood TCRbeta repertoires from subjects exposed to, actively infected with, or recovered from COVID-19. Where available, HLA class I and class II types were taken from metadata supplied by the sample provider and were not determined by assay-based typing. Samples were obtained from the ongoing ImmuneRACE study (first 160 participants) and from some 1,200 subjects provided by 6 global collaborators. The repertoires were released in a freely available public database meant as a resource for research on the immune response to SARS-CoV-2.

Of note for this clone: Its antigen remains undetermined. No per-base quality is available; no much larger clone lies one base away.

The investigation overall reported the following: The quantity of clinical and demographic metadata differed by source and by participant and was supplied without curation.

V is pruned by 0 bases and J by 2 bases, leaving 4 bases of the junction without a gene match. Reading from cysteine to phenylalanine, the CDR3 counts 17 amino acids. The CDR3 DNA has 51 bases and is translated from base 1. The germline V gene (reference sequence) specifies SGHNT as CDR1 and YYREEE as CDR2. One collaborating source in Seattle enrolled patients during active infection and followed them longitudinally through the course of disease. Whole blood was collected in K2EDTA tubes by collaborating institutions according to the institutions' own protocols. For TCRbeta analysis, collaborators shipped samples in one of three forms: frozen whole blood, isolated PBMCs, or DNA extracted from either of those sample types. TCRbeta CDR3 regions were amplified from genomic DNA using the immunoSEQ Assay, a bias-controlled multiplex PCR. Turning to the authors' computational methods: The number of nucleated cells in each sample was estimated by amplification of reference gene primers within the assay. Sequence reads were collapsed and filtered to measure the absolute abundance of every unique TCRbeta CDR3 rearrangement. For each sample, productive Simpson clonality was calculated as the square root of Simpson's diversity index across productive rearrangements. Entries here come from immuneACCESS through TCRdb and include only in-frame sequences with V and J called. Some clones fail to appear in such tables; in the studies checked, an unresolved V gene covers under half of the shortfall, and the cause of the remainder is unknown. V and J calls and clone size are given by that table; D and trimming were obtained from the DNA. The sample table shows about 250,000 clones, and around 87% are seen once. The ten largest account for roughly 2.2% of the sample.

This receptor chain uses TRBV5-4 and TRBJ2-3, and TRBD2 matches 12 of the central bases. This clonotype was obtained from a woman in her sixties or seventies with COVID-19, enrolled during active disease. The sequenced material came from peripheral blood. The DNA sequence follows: TGTGCCAGCAGCTTGGCTGGACTAGCGGGGCACACAGATACGCAGTATTTT. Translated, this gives CASSLAGLAGHTDTQYF.